One TCR beta chain is described in this entry. Repertoires were generated with immunoSEQ multiplex PCR, while TCRdb's copy carries only in-frame clones and drops some. The table shows approximately 30,000 clones, with about 65% occurring only once. Germline loops: CDR1 SGHTA, CDR2 FQGTGA. The V gene lost 5 bases and the J gene lost 7 bases, with 19 bases spanning the gap. This CDR3 contains 15 residues. This record comes from a study of STAT5B mutations in CD4+ large granular lymphocyte leukemia. Sequenced: CD4+ T cells from blood buffy coats. This chain connects TRBV7-3 to TRBJ2-3, with D uncertain. This clonotype was sampled from a human donor in good health. The CDR3, as DNA: TGTGCCAGCAGCCCCAAATTGGGATCATCGAATACGCAGTATTTT. It codes for CASSPKLGSSNTQYF.